Each of the 7 T cell receptor beta chains below was sequenced from the same sample in a study of blood T cell repertoires in COVID-19. Data came from immunoSEQ multiplex PCR; TCRdb stores just in-frame clones and leaves some out. The sample has about 240,000 clones; about four fifths are singletons. Material: peripheral blood. These receptors all stem from an elderly woman with COVID-19, enrolled during active disease.

This chain uses TRBV13 with TRBJ2-3; weak D call: TRBD2 (6 bases). The V and J ends lost 7 bases and 2 bases respectively, with 16 bases between them. CDR1 is PRHDT and CDR2 is FYEKMQ in the germline V gene (reference sequence). This CDR3 contains 15 residues. CDR3 loop: CASKIWADYTDTQYF. In DNA, the CDR3 is TGTGCCAGCAAGATCTGGGCGGACTACACAGATACGCAGTATTTT.

This chain joins TRBV6-2 or TRBV6-3 and TRBJ2-1; 9 bases map to TRBD2. Germline V gene lookup returns CDR1 MNHEY and CDR2 SVGEGT. V gave up 2 bases and J gave up 4 bases; unmatched junction bases: 6. The CDR3 is 16 residues long. CDR3 residues: CASSYPPSGTYNEQFF. For the CDR3, the DNA is TGTGCCAGCAGTTACCCTCCTAGCGGGACTTACAATGAGCAGTTCTTC.

The rearrangement uses TRBV5-5 and TRBJ2-5; TRBD1 might be the D (5 bases). The CDR3 runs to 14 residues. Germline V gene data show CDR1 as SGHKS and CDR2 as YYEKEE (reference sequence). The V gene lost 5 bases and the J gene lost 1 base, with 12 bases spanning the gap. The DNA for the CDR3 is TGTGCCAGCAGAAAAACAGGAACCCAAGAGACCCAGTACTTC. Amino acids: CASRKTGTQETQYF.

V usage is TRBV28 and J usage is TRBJ1-1; 11 positions match TRBD1. The CDR3 contains 16 residues. CDR1 MDHEN and CDR2 SYDVKM come from the germline V gene. V gave up 2 bases and J gave up 5 bases; unmatched junction bases: 7. The CDR3 DNA reads TGTGCCAGCAGTTTACACGGGACAGGGGGTAGAACTGAAGCTTTCTTT. Translated: CASSLHGTGGRTEAFF. The full variable domain, completed using reference TRBV28 and TRBJ1-1, is DVKVTQSSRYLVKRTGEKVFLECVQDMDHENMFWYRQDPGLGLRLIYFSYDVKMKEKGDIPEGYSVSREKKERFSLILESASTNQTSMYLCASSLHGTGGRTEAFFGQGTRLTVV.

This chain links TRBV29-1 with TRBJ1-2; D is unresolved. Deletions cut 4 bases from V and 4 bases from J, with 13 bases between. Germline loops: CDR1 SQVTM, CDR2 ANQGSEA. The CDR3 consists of 13 residues. CDR3 loop: CSVVAGGSYGYTF. CDR3 DNA sequence: TGCAGCGTTGTTGCAGGAGGATCCTATGGCTACACCTTC.

This clone appeared a single time. The chain links TRBV5-4 to TRBJ2-1; 8 bases are a match to TRBD2. CDR3 length equals 15 residues. Germline V gene lookup returns CDR1 SGHNT and CDR2 YYREEE (reference sequence). V trimming: 4 bases; J trimming: 4 bases; junction bases outside the gene matches: 7. The CDR3 DNA reads TGTGCCAGCAGCCGAGCGGGGGAAACTTACAATGAGCAGTTCTTC. Amino acids: CASSRAGETYNEQFF.

This chain connects TRBV5-8 to TRBJ2-3; a weak D match, TRBD2 (5 bases). Looked up from germline, CDR1 is SGHTS and CDR2 is YDEGEE. V lost 6 bases and J lost 5, with 22 bases in between. CDR3 length: 16 residues. In DNA form, the CDR3 reads TGTGCCAGCACCTCCCGCCTCCTCCGAGGGATAGATACGCAGTATTTT. This codes for CASTSRLLRGIDTQYF.